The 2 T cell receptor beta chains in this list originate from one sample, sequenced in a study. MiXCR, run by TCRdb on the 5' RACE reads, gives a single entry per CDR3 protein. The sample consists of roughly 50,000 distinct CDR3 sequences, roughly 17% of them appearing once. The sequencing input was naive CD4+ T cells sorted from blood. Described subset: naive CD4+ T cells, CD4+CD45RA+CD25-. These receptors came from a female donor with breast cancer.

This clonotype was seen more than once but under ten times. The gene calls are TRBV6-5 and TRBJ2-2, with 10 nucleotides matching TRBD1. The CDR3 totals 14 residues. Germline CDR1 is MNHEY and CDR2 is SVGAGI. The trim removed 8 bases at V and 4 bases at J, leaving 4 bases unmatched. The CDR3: CASSRQGATGELFF. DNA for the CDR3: TGTGCCAGCTCAAGACAGGGGGCCACCGGGGAGCTGTTTTTT.

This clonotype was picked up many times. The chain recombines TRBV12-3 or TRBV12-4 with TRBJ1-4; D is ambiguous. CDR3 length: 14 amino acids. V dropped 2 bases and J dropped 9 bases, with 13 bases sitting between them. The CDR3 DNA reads TGTGCCAGCAGTTTATCGGATAAACGGAAAAAACTGTTTTTT. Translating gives CASSLSDKRKKLFF.